A selection of T cell receptor beta chains follows, all from one sample in a study of CD8 T cells in Susac syndrome. TCRdb re-called the immunoSEQ multiplex PCR reads with MiXCR, one entry per CDR3 protein. Of approximately 150,000 distinct CDR3 sequences listed, 94% are singletons. Sequencing was done on a sample of CD4+ T cells from PBMCs. These receptor sequences come from a human donor with multiple sclerosis. CDR3s include the opening cysteine and the closing phenylalanine or tryptophan. A D gene is named only where the DNA matches it firmly. The size entry is marked missing in some rows and otherwise reads once, few, many or a size class.

>NA|TRBJ1-1|TRBV28|NA
CASSFWTERAEAFF
TGTGCCAGCAGTTTCTGGACAGAGAGGGCTGAAGCTTTCTTT
>NA|TRBJ2-4|TRBV6-2/TRBV6-3|NA
CASSYSGSLYIQYF
TGTGCCAGCAGTTACTCCGGCAGTCTTTACATTCAGTACTTC
>TRBD2|TRBJ2-5|TRBV12-5|NA
CASGLGLAVQETQYF
TGTGCTAGTGGTTTGGGACTAGCGGTTCAAGAGACCCAGTACTTC
>NA|TRBJ2-6|TRBV20-1|NA
CSATRSTGANVLTF
TGCAGTGCTACGCGGTCTACTGGGGCCAACGTCCTGACTTTC
>TRBD1|TRBJ1-1|TRBV29-1|NA
CSGRRQGVSTEAFF
TGCAGCGGGCGGAGACAGGGGGTGAGCACTGAAGCTTTCTTT
>TRBD2|TRBJ2-1|TRBV6-6|NA
CASTQRLADNEQFF
TGTGCCAGCACTCAACGACTAGCGGATAATGAGCAGTTCTTC
>NA|TRBJ2-3|TRBV19|NA
CASSGGDTHYTDTQYF
TGTGCCAGTAGTGGGGGCGACACGCACTATACAGATACGCAGTATTTT
>NA|TRBJ2-2|TRBV5-1|NA
CASSRSGANTGELFF
TGCGCCAGCAGCCGGTCGGGAGCGAACACCGGGGAGCTGTTTTTT
>NA|TRBJ1-3|TRBV10-3|NA
CAISEGGAGGNTIYF
TGTGCCATCAGTGAAGGCGGGGCTGGTGGAAACACCATATATTTT
>NA|TRBJ1-2|TRBV27|NA
CASSFRGGGAGGHYGYTF
TGTGCCAGCAGTTTCCGAGGCGGGGGGGCTGGGGGTCACTATGGCTACACCTTC
>NA|TRBJ1-2|TRBV3-1|NA
CASSQDSHGYTF
TGTGCCAGCAGCCAAGACTCGCACGGCTACACCTTC
>NA|TRBJ2-5|TRBV5-1|NA
CASSEFETQYF
TGCGCCAGCAGCGAGTTCGAGACCCAGTACTTC
>NA|TRBJ1-2|TRBV12-3/TRBV12-4|NA
CASSRQDYGYTF
TGTGCCAGCAGCCGCCAGGATTATGGCTACACCTTC
>TRBD2|TRBJ2-3|TRBV20-1|NA
CSARDREGRTAQYF
TGCAGTGCTAGAGATAGGGAGGGTAGAACCGCGCAGTATTTT
>NA|TRBJ1-2|TRBV19|NA
CASSILDGNYGYTF
TGTGCCAGTAGTATTTTGGACGGGAACTATGGCTACACCTTC
>NA|TRBJ2-5|TRBV7-7|NA
CASSAVPAQETQYF
TGTGCCAGCAGCGCTGTTCCAGCTCAAGAGACCCAGTACTTC
>NA|TRBJ1-5|TRBV20-1|NA
CSAREVSVRNQPQHF
TGCAGTGCTAGAGAGGTGTCAGTTAGGAATCAGCCCCAGCATTTT
>NA|TRBJ2-3|TRBV2|NA
CASSPGLDTQYF
TGTGCCAGCAGTCCGGGACTAGATACGCAGTATTTT
>NA|TRBJ2-5|TRBV9|NA
CASSSSPPETQYF
TGTGCCAGCAGTTCCTCCCCCCCAGAGACCCAGTACTTC
>NA|TRBJ1-1|TRBV9|NA
CASSVAQAAANTEAFF
TGTGCCAGCAGCGTAGCTCAGGCAGCCGCGAACACTGAAGCTTTCTTT
>TRBD1|TRBJ1-3|TRBV12-3/TRBV12-4|NA
CASRTGGGYFSGNTIYF
TGTGCCAGCAGGACAGGGGGAGGCTACTTTTCTGGAAACACCATATATTTT
>TRBD1|TRBJ1-1|TRBV29-1|NA
CSAQSRDSYTEAFF
TGCAGCGCCCAGAGTCGGGACAGCTACACTGAAGCTTTCTTT
>NA|TRBJ1-5|TRBV30|NA
CAWAGTTYQPQHF
TGTGCCTGGGCCGGGACAACTTATCAGCCCCAGCATTTT
>TRBD1|TRBJ2-7|TRBV28|NA
CASTDRDEQYF
TGTGCCAGCACGGACAGGGACGAGCAGTACTTC
>NA|TRBJ1-2|TRBV14|NA
CASSQFADDIYGYTF
TGTGCCAGCAGCCAATTTGCCGACGACATCTATGGCTACACCTTC
>NA|TRBJ1-1|TRBV30|NA
CAWGHLNTEAFF
TGTGCCTGGGGCCACCTGAACACTGAAGCTTTCTTT
>NA|TRBJ1-4|TRBV9|NA
CASSAGTTTNEKLFF
TGTGCCAGCAGCGCAGGGACAACAACTAATGAAAAACTGTTTTTT
>NA|TRBJ2-3|TRBV10-3|NA
CAILGGSTDTQYF
TGTGCCATCCTCGGCGGAAGCACAGATACGCAGTATTTT
>NA|TRBJ2-3|TRBV11-3|NA
CASSLGGPRTTQYF
TGTGCCAGCAGCTTAGGGGGTCCCCGGACCACGCAGTATTTT
>TRBD1|TRBJ1-5|TRBV2|NA
CASTRDRVEVSNQPQHF
TGTGCCAGCACACGCGACAGGGTCGAAGTAAGCAATCAGCCCCAGCATTTT
>TRBD1|TRBJ1-2|TRBV5-6|NA
CASSSIGQGGYTF
TGTGCCAGCAGCTCGATCGGACAGGGTGGCTACACCTTC
>TRBD2|TRBJ2-7|TRBV6-6|NA
CASSYKAGGDEQYF
TGTGCCAGCAGTTACAAAGCGGGAGGGGACGAGCAGTACTTC
>NA|TRBJ2-5|TRBV20-1|NA
CGLRSSAETQYF
TGCGGTTTGAGGAGTTCAGCGGAGACCCAGTACTTC
>NA|TRBJ1-2|TRBV19|NA
CASRVGFYGYTF
TGTGCCAGTAGGGTAGGGTTCTATGGCTACACCTTC
>NA|TRBJ2-6|TRBV4-1|NA
CASSLGQRISGANVLTF
TGCGCCAGCAGCCTCGGACAGCGCATCTCTGGGGCCAACGTCCTGACTTTC
>TRBD2|TRBJ2-7|TRBV13|NA
CASSFRVAGAAEQYF
TGTGCCAGCAGCTTTAGAGTAGCGGGAGCGGCCGAGCAGTACTTC
>NA|TRBJ2-5|TRBV4-1|NA
CASSQDRGTQYF
TGCGCCAGCAGCCAGGACCGTGGAACCCAGTACTTC
>NA|TRBJ2-7|TRBV4-2|NA
CASSREKSLLYEQYF
TGTGCCAGCAGCCGGGAAAAGAGCCTCCTCTACGAGCAGTACTTC
>NA|TRBJ2-3|TRBV20-1|NA
CSARLADTQYF
TGCAGTGCTAGATTGGCAGATACGCAGTATTTT
>TRBD1|TRBJ2-7|TRBV7-7|NA
CASSPGTGTLEQYF
TGTGCCAGCAGCCCTGGGACAGGAACCCTCGAGCAGTACTTC
>NA|TRBJ1-2|TRBV6-6|NA
CASSGSGLSGYTF
TGTGCCAGCAGTGGATCGGGACTTTCTGGCTACACCTTC
>NA|TRBJ1-1|TRBV4-1|NA
CASSQDHDDTEAFF
TGCGCCAGCAGCCAGGACCATGACGACACTGAAGCTTTCTTT
>NA|TRBJ1-1|TRBV2|NA
CASLNVPNTEAFF
TGTGCCTCTTTAAACGTCCCGAACACTGAAGCTTTCTTT
>TRBD1|TRBJ1-4|TRBV28|once
CASSLSRDRVWEKLFF
TGTGCCAGCAGTTTATCGCGGGACAGGGTGTGGGAAAAACTGTTTTTT
>NA|TRBJ1-3|TRBV4-1|once
CASSQWESSGNTIYF
TGCGCCAGCAGCCAATGGGAGTCCTCTGGAAACACCATATATTTT
>NA|TRBJ2-5|TRBV4-2|NA
CASSARDLGETQYF
TGTGCCAGCAGCGCTCGGGACTTGGGGGAGACCCAGTACTTC
>NA|TRBJ2-3|TRBV7-9|NA
CASSWSGTSTDTQYF
TGTGCCAGCAGCTGGTCTGGTACGAGCACAGATACGCAGTATTTT
>NA|TRBJ2-1|TRBV29-1|once
CSVSGQQETQFF
TGCAGCGTTTCAGGACAACAAGAGACCCAGTTCTTC
>NA|TRBJ1-2|TRBV29-1|once
CSVEQTYGYTF
TGCAGCGTTGAACAGACCTATGGCTACACCTTC
>TRBD2|TRBJ2-4|TRBV6-5|NA
CASSYSRAAQVLAGAKNIQYF
TGTGCCAGCAGTTACTCGAGGGCAGCCCAAGTTCTAGCGGGAGCCAAAAACATTCAGTACTTC
>NA|TRBJ1-4|TRBV5-4|NA
CASSGKGSTNEKLFF
TGTGCCAGCAGCGGGAAGGGGAGCACTAATGAAAAACTGTTTTTT
>TRBD2|TRBJ2-7|TRBV6-6|NA
CASSYATSGFPYEQYF
TGTGCCAGCAGTTATGCGACTAGCGGGTTCCCCTACGAGCAGTACTTC
>TRBD2|TRBJ2-7|TRBV20-1|NA
CSASVAGGPDEQYF
TGCAGTGCTAGCGTAGCGGGAGGGCCCGACGAGCAGTACTTC
>TRBD2|TRBJ2-1|TRBV2|few
CASSRDYYNEQFF
TGTGCCAGCAGCCGGGACTACTACAATGAGCAGTTCTTC
>NA|TRBJ1-4|TRBV18|NA
CASSLQQFEKLFF
TGTGCCAGCTCTCTACAGCAATTTGAAAAACTGTTTTTT
>NA|TRBJ1-5|TRBV5-1|NA
CASSLEGEQPQHF
TGCGCCAGCAGCTTGGAAGGGGAACAGCCCCAGCATTTT
>NA|TRBJ1-3|TRBV20-1|NA
CSASPRAGNTIYF
TGCAGTGCCAGCCCCAGGGCTGGAAACACCATATATTTT
>NA|TRBJ2-3|TRBV20-1|NA
CSARQGSTDTQYF
TGCAGTGCCCGCCAGGGGAGCACAGATACGCAGTATTTT
>NA|TRBJ2-1|TRBV5-1|NA
CASSAIIGGYNEQFF
TGCGCCAGCAGCGCGATAATTGGGGGATACAATGAGCAGTTCTTC